The present T cell receptor (beta chain) was sequenced within a study of shared T cell receptors in the human thymus. TCRdb's table, derived via immunoSEQ multiplex PCR, lists solely in-frame clones and lacks some. Of hundreds of thousands of clones listed, approximately 85% are singletons. The ends lost 1 base at V and 0 bases at J; junction bases unmatched: 2. The germline V gene encodes CDR1 SGHVS and CDR2 FNYEAQ. This CDR3 has 15 amino acids. This same sample was also part of a study on human thymus T cells. That report notes: Each of the donors was a healthy Finnish infant who was undergoing open corrective cardiac surgery for congenital heart defects. Resections from corrective heart surgery supplied the thymus tissue. Gene usage for V and J segments appeared biased in thymic and blood repertoires. Related reports documented highly overlapping thymic repertoires among unrelated individuals.

This clonotype originated in a girl under two years old with a congenital heart defect. This chain links TRBV7-6 with TRBJ2-7; TRBD1 aligns across 8 bases. The sample comprised thymocytes. CDR3 in amino acids: CASSLGQGSSYEQYF. CDR3 bases: TGTGCCAGCAGCTTAGGACAGGGGAGCTCCTACGAGCAGTACTTC. The entire variable domain, with the rest obtained from reference TRBV7-6 and TRBJ2-7, is as follows: GAGVSQSPRYKVTKRGQDVALRCDPISGHVSLYWYRQALGQGPEFLTYFNYEAQQDKSGLPNDRFSAERPEGSISTLTIQRTEQRDSAMYRCASSLGQGSSYEQYFGPGTRLTVT.